This is a list of T cell receptor beta chains from one sample in a study of T-cell reconstitution after alpha-beta-depleted transplantation in children. TCRdb re-called the PCR reads through MiXCR, storing one row per CDR3 protein. The data contain over 300,000 distinct CDR3 sequences, 10% of them singletons. The sample here was PBMCs from the stem cell graft donor, taken from the stem cell graft. These receptors were obtained from a human donor who donated a stem cell graft to a child with acute lymphoblastic leukemia. The CDR3 runs from the conserved cysteine through the conserved F or W.

V gene: TRBV15
J gene: TRBJ1-4
CDR3 protein: CATSRGPGAGEKLFF

V gene: TRBV29-1
J gene: TRBJ2-1
CDR3 protein: CSVETGVGEQFF

V gene: TRBV9
J gene: TRBJ2-3
CDR3 protein: CASSVAGGRDTQYF

V gene: TRBV5-3
J gene: TRBJ2-1
CDR3 protein: CARSNSGRAFLTHNEQFF

V gene: TRBV20-1
J gene: TRBJ2-1
CDR3 protein: CSALPTSGRGNEQFF

V gene: TRBV5-1
J gene: TRBJ2-7
CDR3 protein: CASSHDYEQYF

V gene: TRBV5-1
J gene: TRBJ2-7
CDR3 protein: CASRGLTGRMGDEQYF

V gene: TRBV12-3/TRBV12-4
J gene: TRBJ2-3
CDR3 protein: CASSFRPQDTQYF

V gene: TRBV20-1
J gene: TRBJ2-7
CDR3 protein: CSARARGLAGVTYEQYF

V gene: TRBV29-1
J gene: TRBJ2-1
CDR3 protein: CSVEGSGLAGEWGYNEQFF

V gene: TRBV12-3/TRBV12-4
J gene: TRBJ2-3
CDR3 protein: CASSRDWGTDTQYF

V gene: TRBV5-1
J gene: TRBJ1-4
CDR3 protein: CASSRGYGGTNEKLFF

V gene: TRBV20-1
J gene: TRBJ2-2
CDR3 protein: CSARVGVNTGELFF

V gene: TRBV12-3/TRBV12-4
J gene: TRBJ1-5
CDR3 protein: CASSPGDRGPGQPQHF

V gene: TRBV10-3
J gene: TRBJ2-7
CDR3 protein: CAISSGSPAYEQYF

V gene: TRBV19
J gene: TRBJ1-5
CDR3 protein: CASSTSGRWQPQHF

V gene: TRBV11-2
J gene: TRBJ1-1
CDR3 protein: CASRFIVLTGGGRGTEAFF

V gene: TRBV9
J gene: TRBJ2-1
CDR3 protein: CASSATTLAGISYNEQFF

V gene: TRBV12-3/TRBV12-4
J gene: TRBJ2-3
CDR3 protein: CASSLDSGRARTDTQYF

V gene: TRBV7-2
J gene: TRBJ2-3
CDR3 protein: CASSSDRAETDTQYF

V gene: TRBV7-9
J gene: TRBJ2-2
CDR3 protein: CASSSTQKLSTGELFF

V gene: TRBV29-1
J gene: TRBJ2-7
CDR3 protein: CSVEGTTGYEQYF

V gene: TRBV4-2
J gene: TRBJ1-5
CDR3 protein: CASSQDLNREDQPQHF

V gene: TRBV5-1
J gene: TRBJ2-5
CDR3 protein: CASSLTSRGETQYF

V gene: TRBV6-5
J gene: TRBJ2-3
CDR3 protein: CASSYLGTSGSAGTDTQYF

V gene: TRBV20-1
J gene: TRBJ2-2
CDR3 protein: CSARDPGTPNTGELFF

V gene: TRBV20-1
J gene: TRBJ2-7
CDR3 protein: CSARESGRNEQYF

V gene: TRBV21-1
J gene: TRBJ2-1
CDR3 protein: CASSKERGAIGRDSYNEQFF

V gene: TRBV5-6
J gene: TRBJ2-3
CDR3 protein: CASSLQPGTATTDTQYF

V gene: TRBV7-9
J gene: TRBJ1-1
CDR3 protein: CASSSGTGNGNTEAFF

V gene: TRBV4-1
J gene: TRBJ2-5
CDR3 protein: CASSQAARGRGLKETQYF

V gene: TRBV5-8
J gene: TRBJ2-1
CDR3 protein: CASSKRGGTFLYNEQFF